The rows below give T cell receptor beta chains drawn from one sample of a study of shared clonotypes between healthy human individuals. Using immunoSEQ multiplex PCR, the repertoire was profiled, and TCRdb retains in-frame clones only, with some absent. The sample holds roughly 300,000 clones, less than 75% seen once. Input material: memory CD4+ T cells sorted from blood. These receptors came from a young man in good health. Both conserved end residues are part of each CDR3. A D gene is named only where the DNA matches it firmly. Part of the rows lack a size; the others show once, few, many or a class for expanded clones.

-	TRBV29-1	TRBJ2-7	-	CSAGMYTGYGEQYF	TGCAGCGCCGGGATGTACACAGGATATGGCGAGCAGTACTTC
-	TRBV13	TRBJ1-2	-	CASSSTRAGPYGYTF	TGTGCCAGCAGCAGCACGCGGGCAGGACCCTATGGCTACACCTTC
-	TRBV28	TRBJ1-5	-	CASSFWEGQGLSFNQPQHF	TGTGCCAGCAGTTTTTGGGAGGGGCAGGGGTTGAGTTTCAATCAGCCCCAGCATTTT
-	TRBV5-4	TRBJ2-2	-	CASSFGLLAGNTGELFF	TGTGCCAGCAGCTTCGGGCTACTGGCTGGGAACACCGGGGAGCTGTTTTTT
-	TRBV7-6	TRBJ1-1	-	CASSLDRETEAFF	TGTGCCAGCAGCTTAGATCGTGAAACTGAAGCTTTCTTT
-	TRBV6-4	TRBJ2-7	TRBD2	CASRLDLAVNHYEQYF	TGTGCCAGCAGGCTAGATCTAGCGGTCAATCACTACGAGCAGTACTTC
-	TRBV11-3	TRBJ2-1	TRBD2	CASSPGRSEGNEQFF	TGTGCCAGCAGCCCCGGGAGGAGTGAGGGGAATGAGCAGTTCTTC
-	TRBV7-2	TRBJ2-1	TRBD2	CASSSPRGSGGPRYEQFF	TGTGCCAGCAGCTCCCCCCGTGGGTCGGGAGGGCCTAGGTATGAGCAGTTCTTC
-	TRBV20-1	TRBJ2-5	-	CSAKRQETQYF	TGCAGTGCTAAGAGACAAGAGACCCAGTACTTC
-	TRBV28	TRBJ1-2	TRBD1	CASSLGQGGYGYTF	TGTGCCAGCAGCCTGGGACAGGGGGGCTATGGCTACACCTTC
-	TRBV6-1	TRBJ2-7	-	CASSLQGHPIYEQYF	TGTGCCAGCAGCCTCCAGGGACACCCGATCTACGAGCAGTACTTC
once	TRBV6-5	TRBJ2-3	-	CASSSRQIGGYEDF	TGTGCCAGCAGTTCCAGACAGATAGGGGGGTACGAGGATTTT
few	TRBV13	TRBJ2-5	TRBD2	CASSPRRGRQETQYF	TGTGCCAGCAGCCCTCGACGCGGGAGACAAGAGACCCAGTACTTC
few	TRBV18	TRBJ2-1	-	CASSPRSSEYNEQFF	TGTGCCAGCTCACCACGTTCAAGCGAGTACAATGAGCAGTTCTTC
-	TRBV5-4	TRBJ1-2	-	CASSLAGGSDYGYTF	TGTGCCAGCAGCTTGGCCGGGGGGAGCGACTATGGCTACACCTTC
-	TRBV29-1	TRBJ2-4	-	CSGGTLKNIQYF	TGCAGCGGCGGGACACTGAAAAACATTCAGTACTTC
-	TRBV30	TRBJ1-2	TRBD1	CAWTDRVGGYGYTF	TGTGCCTGGACCGACAGGGTTGGGGGCTATGGCTACACCTTC
-	TRBV7-9	TRBJ2-3	-	CASSLSEGDTQYF	TGTGCCAGCAGCTTAAGTGAAGGGGATACGCAGTATTTT
-	TRBV4-3	TRBJ2-7	-	CASSQGQGGTYEQYF	TGCGCCAGCAGCCAAGGGCAGGGAGGTACATACGAGCAGTACTTC
-	TRBV11-3	TRBJ2-1	-	CASSLDTNEQFF	TGTGCCAGCAGCTTAGATACCAATGAGCAGTTCTTC
once	TRBV2	TRBJ2-6	TRBD2	CASSGLAGAAGANVLTF	TGTGCCAGCAGTGGCTTAGCGGGAGCTGCCGGGGCCAACGTCCTGACTTTC
-	TRBV7-9	TRBJ2-1	TRBD1	CASSYGTANSYNEQFF	TGTGCCAGCAGCTACGGGACAGCTAACTCCTACAATGAGCAGTTCTTC
-	TRBV7-9	TRBJ1-4	-	CASSLAGSPNEKLFF	TGTGCCAGCAGCTTAGCGGGGTCACCTAATGAAAAACTGTTTTTT
many	TRBV11-2	TRBJ2-7	-	CASGKAQLYEQYF	TGTGCCAGCGGCAAGGCTCAGCTCTACGAGCAGTACTTC
-	TRBV4-3	TRBJ2-1	TRBD2	CASSQGGSGYNEQFF	TGCGCCAGCAGCCAGGGGGGGAGCGGGTACAATGAGCAGTTCTTC
few	TRBV5-1	TRBJ1-5	-	CASSQTGVGQPQHF	TGCGCCAGCAGCCAAACTGGGGTGGGTCAGCCCCAGCATTTT
medium-sized	TRBV2	TRBJ2-4	-	CASSGTVAKNIQYF	TGTGCCAGCAGCGGGACCGTAGCCAAAAACATTCAGTACTTC
once	TRBV6-6	TRBJ2-1	TRBD2	CASRGGDNEQFF	TGTGCCAGCAGGGGGGGGGACAATGAGCAGTTCTTC
few	TRBV7-2	TRBJ2-2	TRBD2	CASSRSSGNTGELFF	TGTGCCAGCAGCCGCTCTAGCGGGAACACCGGGGAGCTGTTTTTT
-	TRBV7-3	TRBJ2-5	-	CASSLRPTETQYF	TGTGCCAGCAGCCTCCGGCCAACAGAGACCCAGTACTTC
-	TRBV27	TRBJ2-7	-	CASRPYNGGLREQYF	TGTGCCAGCAGACCCTACAACGGAGGGCTACGGGAGCAGTACTTC
-	TRBV7-8	TRBJ2-7	TRBD2	CASSFEPGGIYEQYF	TGTGCCAGCAGCTTTGAGCCGGGAGGGATCTACGAGCAGTACTTC
many	TRBV19	TRBJ1-4	-	CASSPTGLKLFF	TGTGCCAGTAGTCCGACAGGACTTAAACTGTTTTTT
-	TRBV5-4	TRBJ1-1	-	CASSGTRSSEAFF	TGTGCCAGCAGCGGGACAAGATCTTCTGAAGCTTTCTTT
-	TRBV19	TRBJ2-5	TRBD1	CASTSTGTGTETQYF	TGTGCCAGTACCTCCACCGGGACAGGGACAGAGACCCAGTACTTC
few	TRBV6-5	TRBJ1-5	TRBD1	CASSRDRDQPQHF	TGTGCCAGCAGCCGCGACAGGGATCAGCCCCAGCATTTT
-	TRBV2	TRBJ2-3	-	CASRVGLDTQYF	TGTGCCAGCAGGGTCGGCCTGGATACGCAGTATTTT
-	TRBV4-3	TRBJ2-3	TRBD2	CASSQEIRRSGEGAGNTQYF	TGCGCCAGCAGCCAAGAAATAAGGAGGAGCGGGGAAGGGGCGGGAAATACGCAGTATTTT
few	TRBV7-3	TRBJ2-5	-	CASSLSALETQYF	TGTGCCAGCAGCTTGTCGGCCCTCGAGACCCAGTACTTC
few	TRBV2	TRBJ2-1	TRBD2	CASMRLAGGNEQFF	TGTGCCAGCATGCGGCTAGCGGGAGGCAATGAGCAGTTCTTC
-	TRBV18	TRBJ2-1	TRBD1	CASSPRQGSAEQFF	TGTGCCAGCTCACCTCGACAGGGGTCGGCTGAGCAGTTCTTC
-	TRBV29-1	TRBJ2-7	-	CSAGFVHEQYF	TGCAGCGCAGGTTTTGTTCACGAGCAGTACTTC
-	TRBV5-6	TRBJ2-1	-	CASSVGAWSSYNEQFF	TGTGCCAGCAGCGTGGGGGCTTGGAGCTCCTACAATGAGCAGTTCTTC
-	TRBV4-1	TRBJ1-5	-	CASSQAGAPFRNQPQHF	TGCGCCAGCAGCCAAGCCGGTGCCCCCTTTAGAAATCAGCCCCAGCATTTT
-	TRBV4-3	TRBJ2-3	-	CASSQDQEAYGTDTQYF	TGCGCCAGCAGCCAAGATCAAGAGGCATACGGCACAGATACGCAGTATTTT
few	TRBV18	TRBJ2-3	-	CASSPMDTQYF	TGTGCCAGCTCACCAATGGATACGCAGTATTTT
-	TRBV7-2	TRBJ2-3	-	CASSLRLNTDTQYF	TGTGCCAGCAGCTTACGGCTCAACACAGATACGCAGTATTTT
-	TRBV11-1	TRBJ2-3	-	CASSKLVPIGDFTDTQYF	TGTGCCAGCAGCAAGCTTGTGCCAATCGGGGACTTTACAGATACGCAGTATTTT
-	TRBV5-1	TRBJ2-1	-	CASSLGLANEQFF	TGCGCCAGCAGCTTGGGTTTGGCCAATGAGCAGTTCTTC
many	TRBV5-4	TRBJ2-3	TRBD2	CASSLRTSGREDTQYF	TGTGCCAGCAGCCTCCGGACTAGCGGGAGGGAGGATACGCAGTATTTT
-	TRBV7-2	TRBJ2-1	-	CASSLGRVRVNEQFF	TGTGCCAGCAGCTTAGGGCGCGTTAGAGTCAATGAGCAGTTCTTC
-	TRBV27	TRBJ1-1	-	CASKGSRRTEAFF	TGTGCCAGCAAGGGCAGTCGTCGGACTGAAGCTTTCTTT
-	TRBV5-1	TRBJ2-7	TRBD1	CASSLARQGSGEQYF	TGCGCCAGCAGCTTGGCACGACAGGGCTCCGGCGAGCAGTACTTC
once	TRBV7-8	TRBJ1-1	-	CASSLAPTNTEAFF	TGTGCCAGCAGCTTAGCGCCCACAAACACTGAAGCTTTCTTT
-	TRBV19	TRBJ1-5	-	CASKGVGAPQPQHF	TGTGCCAGTAAAGGGGTGGGGGCCCCACAGCCCCAGCATTTT
-	TRBV7-9	TRBJ2-5	TRBD1	CAGQDPPETQYF	TGTGCCGGACAGGATCCTCCGGAGACCCAGTACTTC